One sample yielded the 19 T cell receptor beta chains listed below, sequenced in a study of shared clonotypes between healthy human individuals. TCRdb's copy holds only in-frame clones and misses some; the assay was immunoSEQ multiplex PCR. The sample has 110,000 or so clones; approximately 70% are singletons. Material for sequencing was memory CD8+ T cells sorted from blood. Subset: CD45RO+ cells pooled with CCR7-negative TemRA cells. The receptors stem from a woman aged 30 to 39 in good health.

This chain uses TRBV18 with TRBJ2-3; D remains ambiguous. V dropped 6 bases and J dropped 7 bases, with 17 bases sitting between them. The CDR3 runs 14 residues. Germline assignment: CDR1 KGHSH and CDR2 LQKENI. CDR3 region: CASSTGGYLYTQYF. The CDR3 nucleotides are TGTGCCAGCTCTACGGGTGGCTACCTTTATACGCAGTATTTT.

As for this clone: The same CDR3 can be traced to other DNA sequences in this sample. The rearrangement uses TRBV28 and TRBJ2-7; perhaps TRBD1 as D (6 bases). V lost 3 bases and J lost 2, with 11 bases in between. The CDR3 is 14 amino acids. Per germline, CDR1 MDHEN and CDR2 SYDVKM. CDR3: CASSLTGRTYEQYF. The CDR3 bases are TGTGCCAGCAGTTTGACAGGTAGAACCTACGAGCAGTACTTC.

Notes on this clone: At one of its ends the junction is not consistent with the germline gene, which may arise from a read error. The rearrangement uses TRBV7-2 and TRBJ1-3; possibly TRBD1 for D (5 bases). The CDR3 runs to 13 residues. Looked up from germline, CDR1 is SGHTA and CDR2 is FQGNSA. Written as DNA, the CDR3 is TGTGCCTGCAGGAAGGACCCAGGGAACACCATATATTTT. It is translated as CACRKDPGNTIYF.

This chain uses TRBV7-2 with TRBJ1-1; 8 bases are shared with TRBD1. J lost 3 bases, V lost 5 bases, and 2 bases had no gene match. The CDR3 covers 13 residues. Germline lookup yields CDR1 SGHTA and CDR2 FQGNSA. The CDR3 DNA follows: TGTGCCAGCAGCATGACAGGGGACACTGAAGCTTTCTTT. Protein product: CASSMTGDTEAFF.

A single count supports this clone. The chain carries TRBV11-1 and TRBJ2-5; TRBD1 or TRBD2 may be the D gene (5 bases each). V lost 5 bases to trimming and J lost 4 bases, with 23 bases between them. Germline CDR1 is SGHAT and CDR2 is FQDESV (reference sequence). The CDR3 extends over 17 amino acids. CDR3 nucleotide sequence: TGTGCCAGCAGCATAGGGACGGCAGAGACGGCATCAGAGACCCAGTACTTC. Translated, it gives CASSIGTAETASETQYF.

The CDR3 is CASSSGEVEPQHF. Here the CDR3 DNA reads TGTGCCAGCAGTTCGGGGGAGGTGGAGCCCCAGCATTTT. The chain has TRBV6-6 and TRBJ1-5, with D maybe TRBD1 (5 bases). CDR1 and CDR2 (germline): MNHNY, SVGAGI (reference sequence). The length of the CDR3 is 13 residues. With 4 bases removed from V and 8 bases from J, the gap between germline ends came to 12 bases.

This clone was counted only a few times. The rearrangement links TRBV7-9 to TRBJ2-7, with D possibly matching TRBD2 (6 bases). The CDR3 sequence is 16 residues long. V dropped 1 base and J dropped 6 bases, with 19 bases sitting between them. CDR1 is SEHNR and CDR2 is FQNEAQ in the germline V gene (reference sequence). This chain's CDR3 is CASSLDAPTSRFEQYF. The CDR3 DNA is TGTGCCAGCAGCTTAGATGCCCCCACTAGCCGGTTCGAGCAGTACTTC.

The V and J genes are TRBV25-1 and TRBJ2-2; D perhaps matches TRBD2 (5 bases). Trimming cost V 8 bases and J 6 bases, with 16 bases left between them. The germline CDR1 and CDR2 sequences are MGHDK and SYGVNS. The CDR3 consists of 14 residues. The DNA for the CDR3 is TGTGCCAGCGCCTCCGGGAACGGGGCCGGGGAGCTGTTTTTT. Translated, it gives CASASGNGAGELFF.

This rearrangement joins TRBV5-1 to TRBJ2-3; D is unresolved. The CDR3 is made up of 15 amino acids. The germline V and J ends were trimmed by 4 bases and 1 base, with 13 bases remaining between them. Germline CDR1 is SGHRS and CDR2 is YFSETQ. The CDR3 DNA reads TGCGCCAGCAGCAATGGCCGGGTGGGCACAGATACGCAGTATTTT. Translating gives CASSNGRVGTDTQYF.

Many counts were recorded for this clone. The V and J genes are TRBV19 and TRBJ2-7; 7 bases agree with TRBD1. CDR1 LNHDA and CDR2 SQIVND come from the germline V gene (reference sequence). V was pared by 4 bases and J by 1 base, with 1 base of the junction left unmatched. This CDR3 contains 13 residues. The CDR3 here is CASSRDSSYEQYF. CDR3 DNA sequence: TGTGCCAGTAGTAGGGACAGTTCCTACGAGCAGTACTTC.

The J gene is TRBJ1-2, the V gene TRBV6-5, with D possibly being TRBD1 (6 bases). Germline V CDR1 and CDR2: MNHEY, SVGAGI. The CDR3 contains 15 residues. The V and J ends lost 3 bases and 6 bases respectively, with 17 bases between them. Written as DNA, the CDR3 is TGTGCCAGCAGTTATGCACCAGGGGTGGAGGATGGCTACACCTTC. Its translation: CASSYAPGVEDGYTF.

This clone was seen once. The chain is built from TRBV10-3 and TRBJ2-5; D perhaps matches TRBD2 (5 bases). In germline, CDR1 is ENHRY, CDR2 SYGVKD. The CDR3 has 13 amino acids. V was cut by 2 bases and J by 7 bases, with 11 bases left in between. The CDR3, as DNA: TGTGCCATCAGTGAGATAGCGATCGGGACCCAGTACTTC. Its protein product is CAISEIAIGTQYF.

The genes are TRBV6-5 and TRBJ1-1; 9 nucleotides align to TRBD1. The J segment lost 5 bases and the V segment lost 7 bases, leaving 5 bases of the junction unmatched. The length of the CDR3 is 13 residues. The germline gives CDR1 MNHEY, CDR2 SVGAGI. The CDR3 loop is CASMGTGKTEAFF. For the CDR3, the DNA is TGTGCCAGCATGGGGACAGGGAAGACTGAAGCTTTCTTT.

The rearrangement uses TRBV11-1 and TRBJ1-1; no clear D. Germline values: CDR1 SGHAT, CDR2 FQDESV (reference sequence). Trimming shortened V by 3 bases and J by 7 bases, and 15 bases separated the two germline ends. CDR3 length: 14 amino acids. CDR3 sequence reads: CASSLTRREVEAFF. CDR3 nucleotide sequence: TGTGCCAGCAGCTTGACAAGGAGAGAAGTTGAAGCTTTCTTT.

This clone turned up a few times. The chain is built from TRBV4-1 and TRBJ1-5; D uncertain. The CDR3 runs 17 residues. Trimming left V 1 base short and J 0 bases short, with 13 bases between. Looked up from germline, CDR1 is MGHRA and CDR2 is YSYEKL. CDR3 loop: CASSQGADRISNQPQHF. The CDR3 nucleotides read TGCGCCAGCAGCCAAGGGGCGGATCGGATTAGCAATCAGCCCCAGCATTTT.

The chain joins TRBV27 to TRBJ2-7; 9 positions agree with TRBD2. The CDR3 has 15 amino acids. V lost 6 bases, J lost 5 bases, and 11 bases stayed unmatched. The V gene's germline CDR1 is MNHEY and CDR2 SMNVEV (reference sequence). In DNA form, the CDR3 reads TGTGCCAGCAGCCCCGTGGGTAGCGGGAGCCACGAGCAGTACTTC. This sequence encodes CASSPVGSGSHEQYF.

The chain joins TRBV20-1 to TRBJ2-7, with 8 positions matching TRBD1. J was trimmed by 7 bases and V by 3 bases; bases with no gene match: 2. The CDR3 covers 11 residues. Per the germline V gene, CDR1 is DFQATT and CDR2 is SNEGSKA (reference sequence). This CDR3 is CSARGQVEQYF. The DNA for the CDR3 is TGCAGTGCTAGGGGACAGGTAGAGCAGTACTTC.

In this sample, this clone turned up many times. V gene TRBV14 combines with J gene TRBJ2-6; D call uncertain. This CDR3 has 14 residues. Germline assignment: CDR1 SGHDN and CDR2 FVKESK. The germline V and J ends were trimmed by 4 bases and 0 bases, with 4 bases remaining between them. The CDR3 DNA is TGTGCCAGCAGCCCCTTCTCTGGGGCCAACGTCCTGACTTTC. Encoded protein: CASSPFSGANVLTF. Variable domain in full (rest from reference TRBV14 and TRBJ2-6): EAGVTQFPSHSVIEKGQTVTLRCDPISGHDNLYWYRRVMGKEIKFLLHFVKESKQDESGMPNNRFLAERTGGTYSTLKVQPAELEDSGVYFCASSPFSGANVLTFGAGSRLTVL.

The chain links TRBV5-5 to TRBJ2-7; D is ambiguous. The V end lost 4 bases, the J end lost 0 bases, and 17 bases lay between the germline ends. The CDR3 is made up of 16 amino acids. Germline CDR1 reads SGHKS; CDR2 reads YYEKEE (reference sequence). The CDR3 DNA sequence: TGTGCCAGCAGCGCGGTTGGGATAGAGAGCTCCTACGAGCAGTACTTC. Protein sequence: CASSAVGIESSYEQYF. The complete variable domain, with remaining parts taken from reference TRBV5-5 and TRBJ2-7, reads DAGVTQSPTHLIKTRGQQVTLRCSPISGHKSVSWYQQVLGQGPQFIFQYYEKEERGRGNFPDRFSARQFPNYSSELNVNALLLGDSALYLCASSAVGIESSYEQYFGPGTRLTVT.